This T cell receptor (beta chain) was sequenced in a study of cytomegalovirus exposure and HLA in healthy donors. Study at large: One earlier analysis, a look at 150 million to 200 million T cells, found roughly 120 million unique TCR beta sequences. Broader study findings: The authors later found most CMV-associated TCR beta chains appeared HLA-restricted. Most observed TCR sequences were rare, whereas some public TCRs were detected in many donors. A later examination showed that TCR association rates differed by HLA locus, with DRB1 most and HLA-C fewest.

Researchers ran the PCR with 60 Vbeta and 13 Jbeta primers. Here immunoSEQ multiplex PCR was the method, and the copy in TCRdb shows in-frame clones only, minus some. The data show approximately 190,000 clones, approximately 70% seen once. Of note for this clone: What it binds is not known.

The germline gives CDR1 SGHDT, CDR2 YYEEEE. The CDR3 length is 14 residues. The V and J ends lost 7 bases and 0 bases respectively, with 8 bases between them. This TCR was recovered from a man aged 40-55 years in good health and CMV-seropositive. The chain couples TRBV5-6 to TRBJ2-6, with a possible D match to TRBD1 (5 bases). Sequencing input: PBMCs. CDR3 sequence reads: CASGASSGANVLTF. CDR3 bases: TGTGCCAGCGGGGCCTCCTCTGGGGCCAACGTCCTGACTTTC.